Shown below are 24 T cell receptor beta chains from a single sample sequenced in a study of control samples from healthy donors and cancer patients. The method was immunoSEQ multiplex PCR; TCRdb's version includes in-frame clones alone and lacks a portion of them. The sample contains 150,000 to 200,000 clones, approximately 90% of which appear only once. The material sequenced was blood. The receptors shown here come from a man aged 25 to 40 in good health.

The chain recombines TRBV2 with TRBJ2-3, with a possible D match to TRBD1 (5 bases). V was clipped by 6 bases and J by 9 bases, with 10 bases between them. CDR3 size: 11 residues. From germline, CDR1 is SNHLY and CDR2 FYNNEI. The CDR3 region is CASSRVGTQYF. CDR3 nucleotide sequence: TGTGCCAGCAGCAGGGTAGGAACGCAGTATTTT.

V usage is TRBV7-8 and J usage is TRBJ2-2; 9 bases are shared with TRBD2. The CDR3 consists of 18 residues. Germline V gene sequence: CDR1 SGHVS, CDR2 FQNEAQ. V was clipped by 1 base and J by 4 bases; unmatched bases: 10. Here the CDR3 reads CASSLVASGALGTGELFF. The DNA of the CDR3 is TGTGCCAGCAGCTTAGTAGCTAGCGGGGCCTTGGGCACCGGGGAGCTGTTTTTT.

This clone appeared once. This chain joins TRBV27 and TRBJ1-4; D is unresolved. CDR1 is MNHEY and CDR2 is SMNVEV in the germline V gene (reference sequence). V lost 0 bases to trimming and J lost 10 bases, with 9 bases between them. This CDR3 is built from 13 residues. The CDR3 coding sequence is TGTGCCAGCAGTTTATCGAGAGGTGGAAAACTGTTTTTT. It is translated as CASSLSRGGKLFF.

The J gene is TRBJ1-1, the V gene TRBV18; possible D gene TRBD1, 5 bases. Germline-derived CDR1 and CDR2 are KGHSH and LQKENI. The CDR3 contains 16 residues. V was pared by 3 bases and J by 1 base, with 15 bases between. The CDR3 coding sequence is TGTGCCAGCTCACCTCCGGGCAGGGCGGCGAACACTGAAGCTTTCTTT. This sequence encodes CASSPPGRAANTEAFF.

The rearrangement joins TRBV5-1 to TRBJ2-1; D might be TRBD1 (6 bases). Germline CDR1 is SGHRS and CDR2 is YFSETQ. The CDR3 runs 13 residues. The V and J ends lost 4 bases and 6 bases respectively, with 11 bases between them. Here the CDR3 reads CASSPQGSNEQFF. The CDR3 coding sequence is TGCGCCAGCAGCCCGCAGGGGTCCAATGAGCAGTTCTTC.

CDR3 region: CAISAASGADTQYF. As DNA, the CDR3 is TGTGCCATCAGTGCGGCTAGCGGGGCTGATACGCAGTATTTT. This sequence joins TRBV10-3 and TRBJ2-3; 9 bases match TRBD2. After removal of 4 bases from V and 6 bases from J, the junction contained 5 bases not matched to a gene. Germline CDR1 is ENHRY and CDR2 is SYGVKD. This CDR3 is built from 14 residues.

This chain uses TRBV6-2 or TRBV6-3 with TRBJ2-2; 13 positions match TRBD2. The V segment lost 2 bases and the J segment 6 bases; nucleotides outside the gene matches: 9. The CDR3 spans 18 residues. CDR1 is MNHEY and CDR2 is SVGEGT in the germline V gene. The CDR3 sequence: CASSYTQRLAGGPGELFF. In DNA form, the CDR3 reads TGTGCCAGCAGTTACACCCAACGACTAGCGGGGGGTCCCGGGGAGCTGTTTTTT.

The chain couples TRBV28 to TRBJ1-5, with D hard to call. V shed 5 bases and J shed 3 bases, with 8 bases lying between them. The CDR3 is 13 residues long. CDR1 and CDR2 from the germline V gene are MDHEN and SYDVKM. CDR3 protein: CASSPPINQPQHF. The CDR3 DNA reads TGTGCCAGCAGTCCCCCAATCAATCAGCCCCAGCATTTT.

The CDR3 sequence is CSARGQGNTEAFF. The CDR3 nucleotides read TGCAGCGCCAGAGGTCAGGGGAACACTGAAGCTTTCTTT. The chain couples TRBV29-1 to TRBJ1-1; a weak D match, TRBD1 (5 bases). CDR1 is SQVTM, CDR2 ANQGSEA, per germline. Trimming took 7 bases from V and 1 from J, leaving 13 bases between them. This CDR3 is 13 amino acids long.

This clone was counted a single time. This chain uses TRBV24-1 with TRBJ2-5; D perhaps matches TRBD2 (6 bases). Germline-derived CDR1 and CDR2 are KGHDR and SFDVKD. Deletions cut 4 bases from V and 4 bases from J, with 12 bases between. This CDR3 has 14 amino acids. The CDR3 here is CATSDPGVRETQYF. The CDR3 DNA reads as TGTGCCACCAGTGACCCGGGGGTCCGAGAGACCCAGTACTTC.

The rearrangement joins TRBV7-2 to TRBJ1-2; D gene unclear. The V end was cut by 5 bases, the J end by 5 bases, with 12 bases between. This CDR3 has 13 residues. CDR1 and CDR2 from the germline V gene are SGHTA and FQGNSA. CDR3 nucleotides: TGTGCCAGCAGCCCCTCCGGGATTTATGGCTACACCTTC. It translates to CASSPSGIYGYTF. Using reference TRBV7-2 and TRBJ1-2 for the parts outside the CDR3, the full variable domain is GAGVSQSPSNKVTEKGKDVELRCDPISGHTALYWYRQSLGQGLEFLIYFQGNSAPDKSGLPSDRFSAERTGGSVSTLTIQRTQQEDSAVYLCASSPSGIYGYTFGSGTRLTVV.

The V gene is TRBV19, the J gene TRBJ1-5; 9 bases match TRBD1. Unmatched junction bases numbered 3, after V lost 3 bases and J lost 3 bases. This CDR3 has 15 amino acids. CDR1 and CDR2 from the germline V gene are LNHDA and SQIVND (reference sequence). Written as DNA, the CDR3 is TGTGCCAGTAGTATTGGACAGGGGTACAATCAGCCCCAGCATTTT. This translates into CASSIGQGYNQPQHF.

The chain recombines TRBV2 with TRBJ2-3, with 13 bases matching TRBD2. From germline, CDR1 is SNHLY and CDR2 FYNNEI. This CDR3 contains 16 residues. V lost 7 bases and J lost 4; bases outside the gene matches: 8. The CDR3 region has the DNA TGTGCCAGCAAGATGGGACTAGCGGGGATGGCAGATACGCAGTATTTT. Protein: CASKMGLAGMADTQYF.

This clone was observed a single time. The rearrangement uses TRBV2 and TRBJ1-4; possibly TRBD1 for D (6 bases). V shed 6 bases and J shed 0 bases, with 8 bases lying between them. CDR1 is SNHLY, CDR2 FYNNEI, per germline. CDR3 length: 14 amino acids. The CDR3 sequence is CASSRGATNEKLFF. The CDR3 region has the DNA TGTGCCAGCAGCAGGGGTGCAACTAATGAAAAACTGTTTTTT.

The chain links TRBV5-1 to TRBJ2-7; TRBD1 matches at 9 bases. After removal of 4 bases from V and 4 bases from J, the junction contained 9 bases not matched to a gene. The CDR3 runs to 15 residues. From germline, CDR1 is SGHRS and CDR2 YFSETQ. DNA of the CDR3: TGCGCCAGCAGCAAAGGGACAGGGTCACTATACGAGCAGTACTTC. It translates to CASSKGTGSLYEQYF.

The V and J genes are TRBV10-3 and TRBJ2-2; D tentatively fits TRBD1 or TRBD2 (6 bases each). This CDR3 has 15 residues. The V end lost 8 bases, the J end lost 6 bases, and 19 bases lay between the germline ends. Germline lookup yields CDR1 ENHRY and CDR2 SYGVKD. The CDR3 nucleotides are TGTGCCATCGGGCGGGACACAACCTGGTCCGGGGAGCTGTTTTTT. It encodes CAIGRDTTWSGELFF.

This chain links TRBV14 with TRBJ1-1; tentative D call: TRBD1 (5 bases). CDR3 size: 14 residues. Trimming removed 3 bases from V and 4 bases from J, with 12 bases in between. Germline lookup yields CDR1 SGHDN and CDR2 FVKESK. CDR3 DNA: TGTGCCAGCAGCCAGCAGGGATGGGGCACTGAAGCTTTCTTT. Its protein is CASSQQGWGTEAFF.

The chain uses TRBV11-2 and TRBJ1-1, with TRBD1 matching 8 bases. The V gene's germline CDR1 is SGHAT and CDR2 FQNNGV. With 5 bases clipped from V and 1 base from J, the junction kept 3 bases outside the gene matches. The CDR3 totals 14 residues. Here the CDR3 reads CASSAGQGNTEAFF. For the CDR3, the DNA is TGTGCCAGCAGCGCCGGACAGGGGAACACTGAAGCTTTCTTT. The full variable domain, its missing parts supplied by reference TRBV11-2 and TRBJ1-1, is EAGVAQSPRYKIIEKRQSVAFWCNPISGHATLYWYQQILGQGPKLLIQFQNNGVVDDSQLPKDRFSAERLKGVDSTLKIQPAKLEDSAVYLCASSAGQGNTEAFFGQGTRLTVV.

CDR3 DNA: TGTGCCAGCAGCGGCGACAGGGCGGGCAATCAGCCCCAGCATTTT. Translated: CASSGDRAGNQPQHF. The chain recombines TRBV7-9 with TRBJ1-5; 7 nucleotides line up with TRBD1. The CDR3 loop spans 15 amino acids. Germline CDR1 and CDR2: SEHNR and FQNEAQ (reference sequence). The V and J ends lost 5 bases and 2 bases, in that order; junction bases with no gene match: 6.

The chain employs TRBV23-1 and TRBJ1-5; D remains ambiguous. TRBV23-1 is reported as an ORF; its role is uncertain. V lost 0 bases and J 3 bases, leaving 9 bases between the germline ends. This CDR3 spans 15 amino acids. The CDR3 DNA is TGCGCCAGCAGTCAATCGTTTTTGGACAATCAGCCCCAGCATTTT. Its translation: CASSQSFLDNQPQHF.

This sequence joins TRBV5-5 and TRBJ1-2, with 10 bases matching TRBD1. The V gene end was trimmed by 4 bases and the J gene end by 4 bases; junction bases not matched to a gene: 7. The CDR3 spans 15 residues. Looked up from germline, CDR1 is SGHKS and CDR2 is YYEKEE (reference sequence). The CDR3 protein is CASSPGTGVAYGYTF. Written as DNA, the CDR3 is TGTGCCAGCAGCCCGGGGACAGGGGTGGCCTATGGCTACACCTTC.

The rearrangement uses TRBV7-7 and TRBJ2-3; D is possibly TRBD1 (5 bases). CDR1 and CDR2 (germline): SSHAT, FNYEAQ (reference sequence). The V gene lost 1 base and the J gene lost 6 bases, with 8 bases spanning the gap. The CDR3 extends over 13 amino acids. CDR3 sequence reads: CASSLVPGDTQYF. Here the CDR3 DNA reads TGTGCCAGCAGCTTAGTACCAGGGGATACGCAGTATTTT.

DNA for the CDR3: TGTGCCAGCAGCTTAACGGGGGGGCCGTCCAAAAACATTCAGTACTTC. Translated, it gives CASSLTGGPSKNIQYF. The chain carries TRBV7-3 and TRBJ2-4, with TRBD2 as a possible D gene (7 bases). Per germline, CDR1 SGHTA and CDR2 FQGTGA. The CDR3 is made up of 16 amino acids. The germline V and J ends were trimmed by 0 bases and 2 bases, with 11 bases remaining between them.

This clone was found once. J is TRBJ2-2 and V is TRBV10-1; D may be TRBD2 (6 bases). Trimming removed 5 bases from V and 2 bases from J, with 9 bases in between. CDR3 length equals 14 residues. The germline V gene has CDR1 WNHNN and CDR2 SYGVQD (reference sequence). CDR3 loop: CASSRGLNTGELFF. The CDR3 coding sequence is TGCGCCAGCAGTCGGGGACTTAACACCGGGGAGCTGTTTTTT.